A single sample is the source of the 21 T cell receptor beta chains below, sequenced in a study of patients and donors after allogeneic stem cell transplantation. Using its own MiXCR run on the RT-PCR reads, TCRdb lists one record per CDR3 protein. Altogether about a million distinct CDR3 sequences are present, roughly 17% being singletons, with the ten largest covering 5% to 6.5%. The sample comprised blood, either unsorted or a sorted T cell fraction (not recorded which). All receptors come from a human donor who was either an allogeneic HSCT recipient or a stem cell or donor lymphocyte infusion donor (not recorded which). It is not recorded whose cells these are; they may come from a transplant donor.

The chain recombines TRBV3-1 with TRBJ1-5, with D unclear. The V gene's germline CDR1 is LGHDT and CDR2 YNNKEL (reference sequence). This CDR3 contains 14 residues. Between the trimmed V and J ends, which lost 1 base and 4 bases, there was a span of 8 bases. CDR3 sequence: CASSQGQENQPQHF. CDR3 DNA: TGTGCCAGCAGCCAAGGGCAGGAAAATCAGCCCCAGCATTTT.

A few counts support this clonotype. This sequence joins TRBV6-2 or TRBV6-3 and TRBJ2-2; TRBD2 is a possible D gene (6 bases). The length of the CDR3 is 13 residues. Trimming took 6 bases from V and 13 from J, leaving 18 bases between them. Germline V gives CDR1 MNHEY, CDR2 SVGEGT. This chain's CDR3 is CASRGGPNRGLFF. The DNA of the CDR3 is TGTGCCAGCAGGGGGGGTCCCAACCGAGGGCTGTTTTTT.

V usage is TRBV14 and J usage is TRBJ2-5; D unclear. Germline loops: CDR1 SGHDN, CDR2 FVKESK. V was clipped by 3 bases and J by 2 bases, with 13 bases between them. The CDR3 sequence is 15 residues long. CDR3 sequence: CASSHTTALQETQYF. The CDR3 DNA reads TGTGCCAGCAGCCATACCACAGCCTTACAAGAGACCCAGTACTTC.

This clonotype was seen repeatedly, ten times or more. V gene TRBV7-2 combines with J gene TRBJ2-4, with TRBD1 matching 7 bases. The ends lost 5 bases at V and 3 bases at J; junction bases unmatched: 10. This CDR3 spans 16 amino acids. Germline CDR1 is SGHTA and CDR2 is FQGNSA. CDR3 nucleotides: TGTGCCAGCAGCCTAGAACCAGGGGGATTCAAAAACATTCAGTACTTC. Its translation is CASSLEPGGFKNIQYF.

This clonotype was observed a few times. The chain couples TRBV4-1 to TRBJ2-7, with unresolved D. The germline V gene encodes CDR1 MGHRA and CDR2 YSYEKL. This CDR3 comprises 15 residues. V was cut by 3 bases and J by 0 bases, with 12 bases left in between. The CDR3 DNA reads as TGCGCCAGCAGCCAGGGCCCCCTTAGCTCCTACGAGCAGTACTTC. It yields the protein CASSQGPLSSYEQYF.

This clonotype was counted a few times. V and J are TRBV5-1 and TRBJ2-7; D is ambiguous. Trimming took off 0 bases at V and 2 bases at J, with 6 bases between the two ends. Germline values: CDR1 SGHRS, CDR2 YFSETQ. CDR3 length equals 13 residues. The CDR3 DNA reads TGCGCCAGCAGCTTGGCCAAGACCTACGAGCAGTACTTC. Residues: CASSLAKTYEQYF.

This clonotype was seen a handful of times. V is TRBV30 and J is TRBJ1-5; no clear D gene. CDR1 GTSNPN and CDR2 SVGIG come from the germline V gene (reference sequence). The CDR3 spans 13 residues. V was cut by 3 bases and J by 7 bases, with 13 bases left in between. CDR3 sequence: CAWSPGERQPQHF. DNA of the CDR3: TGTGCCTGGAGCCCGGGAGAACGGCAGCCCCAGCATTTT. The full variable domain, rest sourced from reference TRBV30 and TRBJ1-5, is SQTIHQWPATLVQPVGSPLSLECTVEGTSNPNLYWYRQAAGRGLQLLFYSVGIGQISSEVPQNLSASRPQDRQFILSSKKLLLSDSGFYLCAWSPGERQPQHFGDGTRLSIL.

In its sample, this clonotype was seen a few times. Here the CDR3 DNA reads TGTGCCAGCAGACAGGGACTAGCGGGACCCGAGTTCTTC. Protein: CASRQGLAGPEFF. This rearrangement joins TRBV6-1 to TRBJ2-1; 13 nucleotides align to TRBD2. This CDR3 has 13 residues. J gave up 14 bases and V 6 bases, and 7 bases lay outside the gene matches. Germline V gene sequence: CDR1 MNHNS, CDR2 SASEGT.

The genes are TRBV28 and TRBJ2-6; TRBD1 is a possible D gene (6 bases). The CDR3 loop spans 18 amino acids. Germline values: CDR1 MDHEN, CDR2 SYDVKM. Deletions cut 3 bases from V and 2 bases from J, with 17 bases between. CDR3 DNA sequence: TGTGCCAGCAGTTTCATGCAGGGGAGAAGGCCTGGGGCCAACGTCCTGACTTTC. This translates into CASSFMQGRRPGANVLTF.

In this sample, this clonotype turned up a few times. The CDR3 nucleotides are TGTGCCATCGCGGACAGCTATGGCTACACCTTC. Amino acids: CAIADSYGYTF. The V call is TRBV10-3, the J call TRBJ1-2; D may be TRBD1 (6 bases). The V and J ends lost 8 bases and 4 bases respectively, with 8 bases between them. This CDR3 is 11 amino acids long. CDR1 and CDR2 (germline): ENHRY, SYGVKD.

The V call is TRBV7-9, the J call TRBJ1-1; the D gene is possibly TRBD1 (5 bases). The CDR3 loop spans 13 amino acids. Trimming stripped 7 bases from V and 4 bases from J, with 13 bases between. Germline V lookup: CDR1 SEHNR, CDR2 FQNEAQ (reference sequence). The CDR3 loop reads CASTPGGITEAFF. As DNA, the CDR3 is TGTGCCAGCACCCCCGGGGGGATCACTGAAGCTTTCTTT.

In this sample, this clonotype turned up many times. The V and J genes are TRBV9 and TRBJ1-2; D unresolved. V dropped 0 bases and J dropped 2 bases, with 5 bases sitting between them. CDR1 and CDR2 from the germline V gene are SGDLS and YYNGEE. The CDR3 contains 13 residues. CDR3: CASSVGGNYGYTF. For the CDR3, the DNA is TGTGCCAGCAGCGTAGGCGGGAACTATGGCTACACCTTC.

This clonotype has a handful of counts. CDR3 protein: CASSLEPGMGYGYTF. CDR3 coding DNA: TGCGCCAGCAGCTTGGAACCAGGGATGGGTTATGGCTACACCTTC. This chain connects TRBV5-1 to TRBJ1-2; weak D call: TRBD1 (5 bases). Germline values: CDR1 SGHRS, CDR2 YFSETQ. Trimming shortened V by 0 bases and J by 5 bases, and 14 bases separated the two germline ends. CDR3 length: 15 residues.

As DNA, the CDR3 is TGTGCCAGCAGTCTTTACAGACGACGGCCTATGAACACTGAAGCTTTCTTT. Amino acids: CASSLYRRRPMNTEAFF. This chain links TRBV7-6 with TRBJ1-1; D is undetermined. CDR3 length: 17 residues. Trimming took 6 bases from V and 0 from J, leaving 20 bases between them. CDR1 and CDR2 (germline): SGHVS, FNYEAQ.

This clonotype was seen only a few times. The rearrangement joins TRBV3-1 to TRBJ2-5, with D perhaps given as TRBD1 or TRBD2 (5 bases each). Germline V lookup: CDR1 LGHDT, CDR2 YNNKEL (reference sequence). The germline V and J ends were trimmed by 2 bases and 2 bases, with 12 bases remaining between them. The CDR3 extends over 15 amino acids. The CDR3 loop is CASSQRGREQETQYF. The CDR3 nucleotides read TGTGCCAGCAGCCAACGGGGACGGGAACAAGAGACCCAGTACTTC.

This clonotype was seen repeatedly, ten times or more. The genes are TRBV9 and TRBJ2-2, with D possibly called TRBD1 or TRBD2 (5 bases each). Germline V gene sequence: CDR1 SGDLS, CDR2 YYNGEE. There are 15 residues in the CDR3. Trimming left V 2 bases short and J 0 bases short, with 8 bases between. CDR3: CASSVGTTNTGELFF. Here the CDR3 DNA reads TGTGCCAGCAGCGTCGGGACCACGAACACCGGGGAGCTGTTTTTT.

In its sample, this clonotype was seen many times. The rearrangement links TRBV29-1 to TRBJ1-2, with 7 bases that match TRBD1. V gave up 4 bases and J gave up 4 bases; unmatched junction bases: 6. In germline, CDR1 is SQVTM, CDR2 ANQGSEA. The CDR3 sequence is 13 residues long. CDR3 sequence: CSVAQGVGYGYTF. The CDR3 nucleotides are TGCAGCGTTGCCCAGGGGGTCGGCTATGGCTACACCTTC.

The rearrangement uses TRBV20-1 and TRBJ2-2; D tentatively reads TRBD1 or TRBD2 (6 bases each). V lost 3 bases, J lost 0 bases, and 11 bases lay in between. The germline V gene has CDR1 DFQATT and CDR2 SNEGSKA (reference sequence). The CDR3 runs 15 residues. CDR3 sequence: CSASFGGANTGELFF. The CDR3 DNA reads as TGCAGTGCTAGCTTCGGGGGCGCGAACACCGGGGAGCTGTTTTTT.

This clonotype was seen repeatedly, ten times or more. The V and J genes are TRBV12-3 or TRBV12-4 and TRBJ2-2; D unclear. The CDR3 contains 14 residues. V gave up 5 bases and J gave up 3 bases, with 10 bases separating them. CDR3 sequence: CASSPHVDTGELFF. The DNA of the CDR3 is TGTGCCAGCAGTCCGCACGTCGACACCGGGGAGCTGTTTTTT.

The chain combines TRBV15 with TRBJ1-4; no reliable D call. CDR1 is LNHNV, CDR2 YYDKDF, per germline (reference sequence). The CDR3 covers 13 residues. With 0 bases removed from V and 8 bases from J, the gap between germline ends came to 7 bases. The CDR3 loop is CATSRDPGEKLFF. In DNA form, the CDR3 reads TGTGCCACCAGCAGAGATCCTGGGGAAAAACTGTTTTTT.

The J gene is TRBJ1-1, the V gene TRBV2, with D unclear. The CDR3 covers 14 residues. V was pared by 6 bases and J by 6 bases, with 17 bases between. CDR1 SNHLY and CDR2 FYNNEI come from the germline V gene. The CDR3 nucleotides are TGTGCCAGCAGCACGCGAGGGATCTTCTCTGAAGCTTTCTTT. Protein sequence: CASSTRGIFSEAFF.